The present T cell receptor (beta chain) was sequenced within a study of shared clonotypes between healthy human individuals. The V and J ends lost 4 bases and 4 bases respectively, with 14 bases between them. This CDR3 has 14 amino acids. From germline, CDR1 is SGHRS and CDR2 YFSETQ. This clone was counted a few times. Additional DNA sequences in this sample encode the identical CDR3. TCRdb's copy holds only in-frame clones and misses some; the assay was immunoSEQ multiplex PCR. The sample consists of over a million clones, 60% to 80% of them appearing once. V is TRBV5-1 and J is TRBJ1-2; tentative D call: TRBD1 (5 bases). This receptor was obtained from a man between 18 and 29 years old in good health. The sequenced material came from memory CD4+ T cells sorted from blood. Noted subset: CD45RA-negative fraction. Here the CDR3 DNA reads TGCGCCAGCAGCCCCGAAGGTGGGGGCTATGGCTACACCTTC. Translation gives CASSPEGGGYGYTF.